This T cell receptor beta chain was sequenced during a study of blood T cell repertoires in COVID-19. Study-wide context: The study drew acute and convalescent COVID-19 samples from the United States, Italy and Spain. Nucleic acid was either cDNA or gDNA, and it came from T cells, B-cell-depleted T cells, or PBMCs.

In the source study's methods: Reference gene primer amplification yielded estimated nucleated cell counts. Assay: immunoSEQ multiplex PCR; the TCRdb copy retains only in-frame clones and omits some. The D gene and trimming were derived from the DNA, and the V and J assignments and clone size from that table. The sample has 100,000 or so clones, about 82% seen once. The V end was cut by 6 bases, the J end by 2 bases, with 11 bases between. Germline loops: CDR1 LNHDA, CDR2 SQIVND (reference sequence). CDR3 length equals 14 residues. This sequence was found in a woman between 55 and 75 years old in a cohort sampled during active or convalescent COVID-19. Sequencing was done on a sample of peripheral blood. This chain joins TRBV19 and TRBJ1-3, with D unresolved. CDR3 loop: CASRSGRTGNTIYF. CDR3 sequence (DNA): TGTGCCAGTAGGAGCGGAAGGACTGGAAACACCATATATTTT.